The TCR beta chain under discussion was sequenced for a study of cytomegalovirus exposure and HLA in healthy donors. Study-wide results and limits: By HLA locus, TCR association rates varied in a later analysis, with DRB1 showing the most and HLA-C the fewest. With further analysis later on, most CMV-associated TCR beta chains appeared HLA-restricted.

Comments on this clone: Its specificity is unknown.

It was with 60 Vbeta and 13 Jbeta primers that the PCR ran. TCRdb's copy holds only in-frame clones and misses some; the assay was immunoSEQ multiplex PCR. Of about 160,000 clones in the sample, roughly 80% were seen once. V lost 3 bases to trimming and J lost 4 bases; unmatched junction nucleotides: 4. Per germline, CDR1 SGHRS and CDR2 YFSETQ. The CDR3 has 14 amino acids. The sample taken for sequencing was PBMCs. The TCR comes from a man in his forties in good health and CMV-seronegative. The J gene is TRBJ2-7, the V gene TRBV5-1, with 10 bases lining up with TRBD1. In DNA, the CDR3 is TGCGCCAGCAGCTGGGACAGGGGTTTTTACGAGCAGTACTTC. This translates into CASSWDRGFYEQYF. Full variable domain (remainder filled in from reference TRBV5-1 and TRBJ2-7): KAGVTQTPRYLIKTRGQQVTLSCSPISGHRSVSWYQQTPGQGLQFLFEYFSETQRNKGNFPGRFSGRQFSNSRSEMNVSTLELGDSALYLCASSWDRGFYEQYFGPGTRLTVT.